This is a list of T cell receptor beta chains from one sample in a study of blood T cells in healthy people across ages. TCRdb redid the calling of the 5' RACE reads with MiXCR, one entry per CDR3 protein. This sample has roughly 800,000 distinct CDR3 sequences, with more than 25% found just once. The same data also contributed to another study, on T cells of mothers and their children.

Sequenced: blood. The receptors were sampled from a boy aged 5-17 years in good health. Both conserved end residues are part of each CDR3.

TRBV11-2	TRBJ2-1	CASSKRPPASGDTSNEQFF
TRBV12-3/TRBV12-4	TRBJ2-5	CASTPLAGETQYF
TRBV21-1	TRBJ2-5	CAIPPGAGVQETQYF
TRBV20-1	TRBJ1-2	CSAREGRIGGYGYTF
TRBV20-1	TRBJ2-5	CSATRGSGGQETQYF
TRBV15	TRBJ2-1	CATSRAPTGSYNEQFF
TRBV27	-	CASNSGRSLQTQYF
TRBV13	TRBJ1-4	CASSLSGWQGDEKLFF
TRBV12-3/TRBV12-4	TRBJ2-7	CASSFRGQSSYEQYF
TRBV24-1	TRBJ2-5	CATSDPGTGAQETQYF
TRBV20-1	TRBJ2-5	CSARIGETSGGYQETQYF
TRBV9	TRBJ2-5	CASSAASQETQYF
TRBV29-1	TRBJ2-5	CSVERGTQETQYF
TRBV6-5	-	CASRYLAGGVNEQFF
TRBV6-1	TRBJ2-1	CAGSASRASYNEQFF
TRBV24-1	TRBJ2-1	CATDGTSGGPYNEQFF
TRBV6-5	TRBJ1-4	CASSPDRPTGEKLFF
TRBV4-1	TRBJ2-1	CASSQRTGENEQFF
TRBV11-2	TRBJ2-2	CASGTGARAGELFF
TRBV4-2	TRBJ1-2	CASSQDIGALNYGYTF
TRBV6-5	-	CASSRGTGPGEQYF
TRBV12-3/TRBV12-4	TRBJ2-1	CASTNYNEQFF
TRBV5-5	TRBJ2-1	CASSLDRGAEQFF
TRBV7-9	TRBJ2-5	CASSYPLGGGETQYF
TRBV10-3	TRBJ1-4	CAISGGTGEKLFF
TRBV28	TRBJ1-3	CASSSAAGPLSGNTIYF
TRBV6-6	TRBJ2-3	CASSTSGRTDTQYF
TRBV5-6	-	CASSPDPSLNEQYF
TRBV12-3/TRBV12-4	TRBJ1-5	CASRPSNRGHQPQHF
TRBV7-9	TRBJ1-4	CASSLQQGEEKLFF
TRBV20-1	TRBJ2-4	CSARDEPLAKNIQYF
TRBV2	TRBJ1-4	CASSEDGQYNEKLFF
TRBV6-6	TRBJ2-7	CASSHPGQDLSYEQYF
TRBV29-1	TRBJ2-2	CSGRQGQNTGELFF
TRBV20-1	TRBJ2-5	CSASEWGTSGGKTQYF
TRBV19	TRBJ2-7	CASSMGTSGEEQYF
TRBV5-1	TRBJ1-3	CASSLGTGTDTIYF
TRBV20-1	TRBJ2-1	CSARDRLAGVGEQFF
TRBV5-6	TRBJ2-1	CASSRDRGSLYNEQFF
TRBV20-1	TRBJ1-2	CSARGDRGDYGYTF
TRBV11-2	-	CASSNRVHEQFF
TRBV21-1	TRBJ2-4	CASSIPRGGTAKNIQYF
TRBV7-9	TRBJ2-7	CASSSGTASSYEQYF
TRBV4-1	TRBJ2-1	CASSLIADGPYNEQFF
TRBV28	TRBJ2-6	CASRTYREGLSGANVLTF
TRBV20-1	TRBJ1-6	CSATQGANSPLHF
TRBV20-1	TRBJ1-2	CSARDGSRGQPYGYTF
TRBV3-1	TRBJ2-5	CASSLTGDEETQYF
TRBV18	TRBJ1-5	CASSPQEVKPQHF
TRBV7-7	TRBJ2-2	CASSLRLAVNTGELFF
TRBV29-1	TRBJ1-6	CSVGQGPNSPLHF
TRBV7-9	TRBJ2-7	CASSPSGSVYEQYF
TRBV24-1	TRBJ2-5	CASQGSSGETQYF
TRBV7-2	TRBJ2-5	CASSLGILAGGPETQYF
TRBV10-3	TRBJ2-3	CAISETAVDYSRYF
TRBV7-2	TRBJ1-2	CASSPPRTYVYGYTF